This entry describes one TCR beta chain. Trimming stripped 9 bases from V and 0 bases from J, with 11 bases between. The germline CDR1 and CDR2 sequences are MNHEY and SVGAGI. The CDR3 length is 13 residues. This entry comes from a study of cytomegalovirus exposure and HLA in healthy donors. Produced via immunoSEQ multiplex PCR; TCRdb's table is partial and in-frame only. The table records 200,000 to 250,000 clones, approximately 90% of them present only once. The TCR comes from a young woman in good health and CMV-seronegative. The chain combines TRBV6-5 with TRBJ1-1; D is uncertain. The source material was PBMCs. CDR3 residues: CASLRSMNTEAFF. The CDR3 DNA sequence: TGTGCCAGTTTGAGGTCCATGAACACTGAAGCTTTCTTT.